Following are 23 T cell receptor beta chains from one sample sequenced in a study of CD39 and CD103 CD8 tumor-infiltrating T cells. Profiling relied on immunoSEQ multiplex PCR, and the TCRdb table lists in-frame clones only, not all of them. The table records roughly 18,000 clones, about nine tenths of them present only once. The source material was CD8+ T cells sorted from blood. Regarding subset: total memory CD8 T cells (CD45RA-CCR7+/-) from blood or uninvolved lymph node. These TCRs come from a human donor with head and neck squamous cell carcinoma.

J is TRBJ2-3 and V is TRBV4-1, with 9 nucleotides matching TRBD2. This CDR3 is built from 17 residues. CDR1 is MGHRA and CDR2 is YSYEKL in the germline V gene. With 0 bases clipped from V and 2 bases from J, the junction kept 6 bases outside the gene matches. The CDR3 nucleotides are TGCGCCAGCAGCCAAGATCCTGCGGGGGGGGTCACAGATACGCAGTATTTT. It yields the protein CASSQDPAGGVTDTQYF.

The V call is TRBV29-1, the J call TRBJ2-5, with a tentative D call TRBD2 (5 bases). From germline, CDR1 is SQVTM and CDR2 ANQGSEA. The CDR3 contains 12 residues. The V and J ends lost 7 bases and 5 bases respectively, with 14 bases between them. The CDR3 here is CSERRSEETQYF. The CDR3 DNA reads as TGCAGCGAAAGACGTAGCGAGGAGACCCAGTACTTC.

V and J are TRBV4-2 and TRBJ2-3; TRBD2 matches 14 bases. The CDR3 runs 21 residues. In germline, CDR1 is LGHNA, CDR2 YNFKEQ. J lost 1 base, V lost 4 bases, and 16 bases had no gene match. As DNA, the CDR3 is TGTGCCAGCAGCCCCGCCCTTAAAGGACTAGCGGGGGGAACACGCACAGATACGCAGTATTTT. Its protein product is CASSPALKGLAGGTRTDTQYF.

The chain carries TRBV7-9 and TRBJ2-6; D unresolved. Trimming left V 3 bases short and J 3 bases short, with 18 bases between. The CDR3 is 18 amino acids. CDR1 SEHNR and CDR2 FQNEAQ come from the germline V gene (reference sequence). CDR3 in DNA: TGTGCCAGCAGCTTGTATCGGGCCCCCATTCTTGGGGCCAACGTCCTGACTTTC. Encoded protein: CASSLYRAPILGANVLTF. Full variable domain (outside the CDR3, taken from reference TRBV7-9 and TRBJ2-6): DTGVSQNPRHKITKRGQNVTFRCDPISEHNRLYWYRQTLGQGPEFLTYFQNEAQLEKSRLLSDRFSAERPKGSFSTLEIQRTEQGDSAMYLCASSLYRAPILGANVLTFGAGSRLTVL.

The V call is TRBV9, the J call TRBJ1-1; D uncertain. CDR1 SGDLS and CDR2 YYNGEE come from the germline V gene. V was shortened by 3 bases and J by 1 base, with 10 bases between the two germline ends. This CDR3 has 14 residues. CDR3: CASSAPYGNTEAFF. CDR3 DNA sequence: TGTGCCAGCAGCGCGCCATATGGGAACACTGAAGCTTTCTTT.

This clone was detected only a few times. The chain is built from TRBV2 and TRBJ2-6, with D uncertain. The CDR3 length is 16 residues. V was trimmed by 8 bases and J by 0 bases, leaving 14 bases between them. Germline V lookup: CDR1 SNHLY, CDR2 FYNNEI. This CDR3 reads CASLDHRISGANVLTF. The CDR3 coding sequence is TGTGCCAGCCTTGACCATCGAATCTCTGGGGCCAACGTCCTGACTTTC.

J is TRBJ2-5 and V is TRBV7-9; D is uncertain. With 7 bases removed from V and 3 bases from J, the gap between germline ends came to 21 bases. The germline V gene has CDR1 SEHNR and CDR2 FQNEAQ (reference sequence). The CDR3 contains 16 residues. DNA for the CDR3: TGTGCCAGCACCATCATGGCCTCTTGGGGTGAAGAGACCCAGTACTTC. This sequence encodes CASTIMASWGEETQYF.

J is TRBJ2-3 and V is TRBV6-5, with no clear D. Germline V gene lookup returns CDR1 MNHEY and CDR2 SVGAGI. The CDR3 loop spans 14 amino acids. Trimming removed 0 bases at V and 3 bases at J, with 7 bases between. The CDR3 coding sequence is TGTGCCAGCAGTTACTCTCGAAGGACAGATACGCAGTATTTT. This sequence encodes CASSYSRRTDTQYF.

This sequence joins TRBV7-9 and TRBJ2-3; 7 bases line up with TRBD2. Germline loops: CDR1 SEHNR, CDR2 FQNEAQ (reference sequence). This CDR3 contains 15 residues. V lost 1 base to trimming and J lost 4 bases; unmatched junction nucleotides: 5. CDR3 region: CASSLEGLHPDTQYF. In DNA, the CDR3 is TGTGCCAGCAGCTTAGAGGGACTACACCCAGATACGCAGTATTTT.

The V gene is TRBV27, the J gene TRBJ1-5; D ambiguous. V shed 0 bases and J shed 0 bases, with 9 bases lying between them. The CDR3 is 16 residues long. From germline, CDR1 is MNHEY and CDR2 SMNVEV (reference sequence). The CDR3 DNA sequence: TGTGCCAGCAGTTTATCCCTGGGAAATAGCAATCAGCCCCAGCATTTT. Translating gives CASSLSLGNSNQPQHF.

The chain uses TRBV27 and TRBJ1-1, with D possibly TRBD1 on 6 matching bases. CDR3 size: 18 residues. V lost 3 bases, J lost 1 base, and 21 bases lay in between. In germline, CDR1 is MNHEY, CDR2 SMNVEV (reference sequence). CDR3 region: CASSLGPPGETWNTEAFF. The CDR3 DNA follows: TGTGCCAGCAGTTTGGGACCGCCAGGGGAGACTTGGAACACTGAAGCTTTCTTT.

V usage is TRBV7-6 and J usage is TRBJ1-1; D is unresolved. V was shortened by 5 bases and J by 8 bases, with 12 bases between the two germline ends. In germline, CDR1 is SGHVS, CDR2 FNYEAQ. The CDR3 loop spans 12 amino acids. The CDR3 coding sequence is TGTGCCAGCAGCCCTTATCTTGTGGAAGCTTTCTTT. Residues: CASSPYLVEAFF.

The V gene is TRBV30, the J gene TRBJ2-7; no clear D. Germline V lookup: CDR1 GTSNPN, CDR2 SVGIG (reference sequence). Between the trimmed V and J ends, which lost 5 bases and 0 bases, there was a span of 14 bases. This CDR3 spans 14 amino acids. CDR3 protein: CAWSTPRYSYEQYF. The CDR3 DNA sequence: TGTGCCTGGTCGACTCCCCGATACTCCTACGAGCAGTACTTC.

The gene calls are TRBV5-8 and TRBJ1-1; unclear D gene. The CDR3 has 11 residues. V was cut by 3 bases and J by 4 bases, with 4 bases left in between. Germline lookup yields CDR1 SGHTS and CDR2 YDEGEE. The CDR3 loop is CASSWITEAFF. CDR3 sequence (DNA): TGTGCCAGCAGCTGGATCACTGAAGCTTTCTTT.

The rearrangement joins TRBV28 to TRBJ2-7; D is possibly TRBD1 (6 bases). This CDR3 is 13 amino acids long. V lost 6 bases and J 2 bases, leaving 11 bases between the germline ends. Germline CDR1 reads MDHEN; CDR2 reads SYDVKM. DNA of the CDR3: TGTGCCAGCAGGTCGGGACAAACCTACGAGCAGTACTTC. This translates into CASRSGQTYEQYF.

The rearrangement links TRBV7-3 to TRBJ2-3; TRBD1 aligns across 9 bases. V gave up 0 bases and J gave up 2 bases; unmatched junction bases: 9. This CDR3 has 18 residues. Germline CDR1 reads SGHTA; CDR2 reads FQGTGA. The CDR3 region is CASSLTSGQGFPTDTQYF. The CDR3 DNA reads TGTGCCAGCAGCTTAACCTCGGGACAGGGATTCCCCACAGATACGCAGTATTTT.

The chain links TRBV18 to TRBJ2-3; TRBD1 might be the D (5 bases). Deletions cut 0 bases from V and 1 base from J, with 8 bases between. The germline V gene encodes CDR1 KGHSH and CDR2 LQKENI. This CDR3 contains 15 residues. This CDR3 is CASSPPQGRTDTQYF. The CDR3 DNA reads as TGTGCCAGCTCACCACCCCAGGGCCGCACAGATACGCAGTATTTT.

V gene TRBV7-2 combines with J gene TRBJ1-2, with TRBD1 matching 7 bases. The CDR3 runs to 16 residues. The ends lost 3 bases at V and 4 bases at J; junction bases unmatched: 11. Germline V CDR1 and CDR2: SGHTA, FQGNSA. The CDR3 nucleotides read TGTGCCAGCAGCTTTCCGGACAGGAACCACCTCTATGGCTACACCTTC. Amino acids: CASSFPDRNHLYGYTF.

The V and J genes are TRBV27 and TRBJ2-1, with D hard to call. In germline, CDR1 is MNHEY, CDR2 SMNVEV (reference sequence). V was pared by 8 bases and J by 0 bases, with 8 bases between. The CDR3 spans 13 residues. The CDR3 is CASAWSSYNEQFF. The CDR3 nucleotides read TGTGCCAGCGCATGGAGCTCCTACAATGAGCAGTTCTTC.

The chain combines TRBV7-8 with TRBJ2-1; TRBD2 aligns across 12 bases. Germline V gives CDR1 SGHVS, CDR2 FQNEAQ. The CDR3 runs to 18 residues. With V trimmed by 4 bases and J by 3 bases, 10 bases remained unmatched. CDR3 in DNA: TGTGCCAGCAGCTCCCTAGCGGGGGGGCGGTTTAGCTACAATGAGCAGTTCTTC. Its translation: CASSSLAGGRFSYNEQFF.

V gene TRBV5-8 combines with J gene TRBJ1-1; D is unresolved. Per germline, CDR1 SGHTS and CDR2 YDEGEE. This CDR3 is 14 amino acids long. Trimming stripped 4 bases from V and 0 bases from J, with 10 bases between. The CDR3 DNA sequence: TGTGCCAGCAGCCCTCTGCCAGTGAACACTGAAGCTTTCTTT. Residues: CASSPLPVNTEAFF.

J is TRBJ2-7 and V is TRBV6-1; TRBD1 is a possible D gene (6 bases). The CDR3 has 14 amino acids. The V end was cut by 3 bases, the J end by 7 bases, with 16 bases between. Per the germline V gene, CDR1 is MNHNS and CDR2 is SASEGT. In nucleotides, the CDR3 is TGTGCCAGCAGTGACTGGGGGCAAGCTTATGAGCAGTACTTC. Its protein is CASSDWGQAYEQYF.

The genes are TRBV4-1 and TRBJ2-7; no clear D. V was shortened by 1 base and J by 6 bases, with 19 bases between the two germline ends. The germline CDR1 and CDR2 sequences are MGHRA and YSYEKL. The length of the CDR3 is 16 residues. The CDR3 loop is CASSQVLAHGPPEQYF. The CDR3 DNA reads as TGCGCCAGCAGCCAAGTTTTAGCACACGGGCCCCCCGAGCAGTACTTC.